The 14 T cell receptor beta chains in this list originate from one sample, sequenced in a study of CD8+ T cells in alopecia areata. Extracted RNA was reverse transcribed, and the resulting cDNA served as sequencing template. Assay: immunoSEQ multiplex PCR; the TCRdb copy retains only in-frame clones and omits some. The table includes fewer than 200,000 clones, about 60% detected once. The treatment: oral pan-JAK inhibitor, 5-10 mg twice daily. Source: CD4+ T cells sorted from blood, taken at week 24, from a patient treated with tofacitinib. The source is a human donor with alopecia areata.

The chain is built from TRBV7-2 and TRBJ2-5; 8 bases match TRBD1. This CDR3 spans 16 amino acids. Trimming removed 1 base from V and 2 bases from J; junction bases left unmatched: 6. Germline CDR1 SGHTA, CDR2 FQGNSA. The DNA for the CDR3 is TGTGCCAGCAGCTTAGTTGACAGGGGACATCAAGAGACCCAGTACTTC. This gives the protein CASSLVDRGHQETQYF.

The chain is built from TRBV30 and TRBJ1-1; TRBD1 might be the D (6 bases). The germline gives CDR1 GTSNPN, CDR2 SVGIG (reference sequence). This CDR3 is built from 13 residues. V lost 2 bases, J lost 4 bases, and 11 bases lay in between. The CDR3 loop is CAWSRQGFTEAFF. DNA of the CDR3: TGTGCCTGGAGTCGGCAGGGGTTCACTGAAGCTTTCTTT.

The CDR3 region is CASSPGTGLTGELFF. DNA of the CDR3: TGTGCCAGCAGCCCGGGGACAGGCCTTACCGGGGAGCTGTTTTTT. This sequence joins TRBV14 and TRBJ2-2; 8 nucleotides line up with TRBD1. The CDR3 has 15 residues. The J segment lost 5 bases and the V segment lost 4 bases, leaving 6 bases of the junction unmatched. Germline CDR1 SGHDN, CDR2 FVKESK.

The CDR3 DNA is TGCGCCAGCAGCTTGGCTGTGGCAGTTGGCACCGGGGAGCTGTTTTTT. The encoded protein is CASSLAVAVGTGELFF. The gene calls are TRBV5-1 and TRBJ2-2; D unclear. CDR3 size: 16 residues. Looked up from germline, CDR1 is SGHRS and CDR2 is YFSETQ. The V end was cut by 0 bases, the J end by 4 bases, with 13 bases between.

This clone occurred a few times. The J gene is TRBJ1-5, the V gene TRBV6-1; tentatively, D is TRBD1 (5 bases). This CDR3 is built from 14 residues. Trimming shortened V by 5 bases and J by 3 bases, and 11 bases separated the two germline ends. Germline loops: CDR1 MNHNS, CDR2 SASEGT. CDR3 loop: CASSWDGNNQPQHF. For the CDR3, the DNA is TGTGCCAGCAGTTGGGACGGAAACAATCAGCCCCAGCATTTT.

In DNA form, the CDR3 reads TGTGCCTGGGGGGACGGGGTTTCTAACTATGGCTACACCTTC. Encoded protein: CAWGDGVSNYGYTF. The V and J genes are TRBV30 and TRBJ1-2; the D gene is possibly TRBD1 (5 bases). CDR3 length: 14 residues. Germline lookup yields CDR1 GTSNPN and CDR2 SVGIG (reference sequence). Between the trimmed V and J ends, which lost 5 bases and 0 bases, there was a span of 13 bases.

The V and J genes are TRBV30 and TRBJ2-7; a possible D gene is TRBD2 (5 bases). This CDR3 spans 14 amino acids. Deletions cut 2 bases from V and 6 bases from J, with 17 bases between. CDR1 is GTSNPN and CDR2 is SVGIG in the germline V gene (reference sequence). The CDR3, as DNA: TGTGCCTGGAGTACCACCGGGGTGGCTGGCGAGCAGTACTTC. As protein: CAWSTTGVAGEQYF.

Turning to this clone: The sample carries other DNA sequences with the same CDR3. The rearrangement uses TRBV29-1 and TRBJ1-1; the match to TRBD1 covers 9 bases. The trim removed 7 bases at V and 2 bases at J, leaving 2 bases unmatched. CDR3 size: 12 residues. Germline V gives CDR1 SQVTM, CDR2 ANQGSEA. CDR3 protein: CSGGQGNTEAFF. CDR3 nucleotides: TGCAGCGGGGGACAGGGAAACACTGAAGCTTTCTTT.

CDR3 sequence (DNA): TGTGCCAGCAGCGCGGTGGGATCGAACGGGGAGCTGTTTTTT. It is translated as CASSAVGSNGELFF. The chain couples TRBV5-6 to TRBJ2-2; D is undetermined. Per the germline V gene, CDR1 is SGHDT and CDR2 is YYEEEE. The germline V and J ends were trimmed by 4 bases and 7 bases, with 14 bases remaining between them. This CDR3 is built from 14 residues.

This clone was found once. This chain connects TRBV7-9 to TRBJ2-5; tentatively, D is TRBD1 (6 bases). CDR1 is SEHNR, CDR2 FQNEAQ, per germline (reference sequence). The CDR3 length is 15 residues. Trimming removed 2 bases at V and 3 bases at J, with 13 bases between. The CDR3 loop reads CASSLLPGVKETQYF. The CDR3 DNA reads as TGTGCCAGCAGCTTATTACCAGGGGTCAAAGAGACCCAGTACTTC.

The chain uses TRBV27 and TRBJ1-6; D is unresolved. Trimming pared 5 bases from V and 5 bases from J, leaving 7 bases between. CDR3 size: 13 residues. CDR1 MNHEY and CDR2 SMNVEV come from the germline V gene (reference sequence). CDR3 coding DNA: TGTGCCAGCAGTCCCCCTGATAATTCACCCCTCCACTTT. Translating it yields CASSPPDNSPLHF.

The chain recombines TRBV27 with TRBJ1-5; TRBD1 matches 7 bases. V was clipped by 8 bases and J by 3 bases; unmatched bases: 7. The CDR3 loop spans 14 amino acids. Looked up from germline, CDR1 is MNHEY and CDR2 is SMNVEV (reference sequence). CDR3 amino acids: CASQEGGNNQPQHF. The DNA for the CDR3 is TGTGCCAGCCAGGAAGGGGGCAACAATCAGCCCCAGCATTTT.

The gene calls are TRBV4-2 and TRBJ1-6, with TRBD1 as a possible D gene (6 bases). Deletions cut 0 bases from V and 10 bases from J, with 13 bases between. CDR1 is LGHNA and CDR2 is YNFKEQ in the germline V gene. The CDR3 runs to 15 residues. The CDR3 reads CASSQDLQGWSPLHF. As DNA, the CDR3 is TGTGCCAGCAGCCAAGATCTACAGGGCTGGTCACCCCTCCACTTT.

CDR3 nucleotides: TGCGCCAGCAGCCTGGGACAGGGCCCCTACGAGCAGTACTTC. The encoded protein is CASSLGQGPYEQYF. The chain is built from TRBV5-1 and TRBJ2-7, with TRBD1 identical over 9 bases. After removal of 4 bases from V and 2 bases from J, the junction contained 4 bases not matched to a gene. Germline CDR1 is SGHRS and CDR2 is YFSETQ. The CDR3 loop spans 14 amino acids. The complete variable domain, with remaining parts taken from reference TRBV5-1 and TRBJ2-7, reads KAGVTQTPRYLIKTRGQQVTLSCSPISGHRSVSWYQQTPGQGLQFLFEYFSETQRNKGNFPGRFSGRQFSNSRSEMNVSTLELGDSALYLCASSLGQGPYEQYFGPGTRLTVT.